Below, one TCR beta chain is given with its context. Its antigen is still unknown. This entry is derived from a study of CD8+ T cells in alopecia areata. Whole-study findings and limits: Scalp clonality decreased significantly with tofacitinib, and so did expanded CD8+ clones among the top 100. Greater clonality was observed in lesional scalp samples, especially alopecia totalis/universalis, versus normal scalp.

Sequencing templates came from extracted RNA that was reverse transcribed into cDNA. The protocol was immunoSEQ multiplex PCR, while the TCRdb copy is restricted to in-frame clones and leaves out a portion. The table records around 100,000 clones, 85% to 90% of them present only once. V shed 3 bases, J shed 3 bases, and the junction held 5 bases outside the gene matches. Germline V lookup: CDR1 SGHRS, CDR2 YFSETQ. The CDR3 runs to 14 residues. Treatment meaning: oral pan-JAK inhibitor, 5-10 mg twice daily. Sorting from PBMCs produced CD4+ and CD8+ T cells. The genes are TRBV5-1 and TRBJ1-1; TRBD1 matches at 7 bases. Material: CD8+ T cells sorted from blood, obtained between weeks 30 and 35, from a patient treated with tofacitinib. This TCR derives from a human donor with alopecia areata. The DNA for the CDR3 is TGCGCCAGCAGCTACCGACAGGGCCACACTGAAGCTTTCTTT. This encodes CASSYRQGHTEAFF.